These 17 T cell receptor beta chains share one sample of origin, sequenced in a study of OX40 agonist ivuxolimab in advanced cancers. Assay: immunoSEQ multiplex PCR; the TCRdb copy retains only in-frame clones and omits some. This table holds about 78,000 clones, roughly 80% found once. Material: CD4+ or CD8+ T cells sorted from blood, obtained in a trial of the OX40 agonist ivuxolimab. The source is an adult with an advanced solid tumor such as melanoma, head and neck, liver or kidney cancer.

J is TRBJ2-1 and V is TRBV7-2, with D perhaps TRBD1 (6 bases). CDR1 is SGHTA and CDR2 is FQGNSA in the germline V gene. The germline V and J ends were trimmed by 6 bases and 4 bases, with 13 bases remaining between them. The CDR3 is 14 amino acids. CDR3 nucleotides: TGTGCCAGCAGACCTTCGACAGGATACAATGAGCAGTTCTTC. Protein sequence: CASRPSTGYNEQFF.

A single count supports this clone. The rearrangement links TRBV28 to TRBJ2-2; no definite D call. CDR1 and CDR2 from the germline V gene are MDHEN and SYDVKM. The CDR3 consists of 15 residues. The ends were cut back, 4 bases at V and 5 bases at J, with 14 bases in the middle. The CDR3 DNA is TGTGCCAGCAGTTCGCCAGCCACGTGGACCGGGGAGCTGTTTTTT. Protein product: CASSSPATWTGELFF.

The chain couples TRBV5-8 to TRBJ2-5; no clear D gene. Germline V gene data show CDR1 as SGHTS and CDR2 as YDEGEE. V gave up 1 base and J gave up 4 bases, with 5 bases separating them. This CDR3 contains 12 residues. The CDR3 DNA reads as TGTGCCAGCAGCTTGAGGAGAGAGACCCAGTACTTC. It yields the protein CASSLRRETQYF.

The chain couples TRBV19 to TRBJ2-4, with unresolved D. Trimming took off 6 bases at V and 3 bases at J, with 12 bases between the two ends. Germline lookup yields CDR1 LNHDA and CDR2 SQIVND (reference sequence). The CDR3 covers 14 residues. CDR3 residues: CASRMEGYKNIQYF. The CDR3, as DNA: TGTGCCAGTAGAATGGAAGGGTACAAAAACATTCAGTACTTC.

The genes are TRBV5-1 and TRBJ2-1, with TRBD1 matching over 10 bases. The J segment lost 2 bases and the V segment lost 4 bases, leaving 3 bases of the junction unmatched. CDR1 and CDR2 from the germline V gene are SGHRS and YFSETQ. The CDR3 length is 15 residues. As DNA, the CDR3 is TGCGCCAGCAGCCCCGGACAGGGGGCCTACAATGAGCAGTTCTTC. Amino acid sequence: CASSPGQGAYNEQFF.

This sequence joins TRBV7-2 and TRBJ1-3; the D is unclear. Germline V gene sequence: CDR1 SGHTA, CDR2 FQGNSA. Between the trimmed V and J ends, which lost 5 bases and 0 bases, there was a span of 11 bases. CDR3 length: 15 residues. Here the CDR3 DNA reads TGTGCCAGCAGCCCTGCGGCGTTCTCTGGAAACACCATATATTTT. Its protein product is CASSPAAFSGNTIYF. Full variable domain (missing parts from reference TRBV7-2 and TRBJ1-3): GAGVSQSPSNKVTEKGKDVELRCDPISGHTALYWYRQSLGQGLEFLIYFQGNSAPDKSGLPSDRFSAERTGGSVSTLTIQRTQQEDSAVYLCASSPAAFSGNTIYFGEGSWLTVV.

In this sample, this clone turned up once. The rearrangement uses TRBV7-2 and TRBJ2-1; 13 bases map to TRBD2. V trimming: 5 bases; J trimming: 6 bases; junction bases outside the gene matches: 1. Germline lookup yields CDR1 SGHTA and CDR2 FQGNSA. The CDR3 sequence is 14 residues long. DNA for the CDR3: TGTGCCAGCAGCCGGACTAGCGGGAGCAATGAGCAGTTCTTC. Its protein product is CASSRTSGSNEQFF.

V is TRBV4-1 and J is TRBJ2-2; unclear D gene. Germline V gene lookup returns CDR1 MGHRA and CDR2 YSYEKL. The CDR3 contains 14 residues. Between the trimmed V and J ends, which lost 0 bases and 1 base, there was a span of 3 bases. In DNA form, the CDR3 reads TGCGCCAGCAGCCAAGATCAGAACACCGGGGAGCTGTTTTTT. Translating it yields CASSQDQNTGELFF.

The table lists this clone with a count of one. J is TRBJ2-2 and V is TRBV5-4; D gene uncertain. V was trimmed by 4 bases and J by 5 bases, leaving 12 bases between them. This CDR3 spans 14 amino acids. In germline, CDR1 is SGHNT, CDR2 YYREEE (reference sequence). DNA of the CDR3: TGTGCCAGCAGCCTACCCTACCCAACCGGGGAGCTGTTTTTT. Amino acid sequence: CASSLPYPTGELFF.

CDR3 nucleotide sequence: TGTGCCATCAGTGATCCCGGGCGGGCGAACACTGAAGCTTTCTTT. Its translation is CAISDPGRANTEAFF. V gene TRBV10-3 combines with J gene TRBJ1-1; D is undetermined. The CDR3 has 15 amino acids. The V gene's germline CDR1 is ENHRY and CDR2 SYGVKD. V lost 3 bases and J lost 1, with 12 bases in between.

The table lists this clone with a few counts. Additional DNA sequences in this sample encode the identical CDR3. The chain recombines TRBV18 with TRBJ2-6, with TRBD1 identical over 8 bases. The V segment lost 3 bases and the J segment 0 bases; nucleotides outside the gene matches: 4. The CDR3 has 17 residues. Germline assignment: CDR1 KGHSH and CDR2 LQKENI. The CDR3, as DNA: TGTGCCAGCTCACCCCGGACAGGGAACTCTGGGGCCAACGTCCTGACTTTC. This encodes CASSPRTGNSGANVLTF. The variable domain in full, with the rest retrieved from reference TRBV18 and TRBJ2-6, is NAGVMQNPRHLVRRRGQEARLRCSPMKGHSHVYWYRQLPEEGLKFMVYLQKENIIDESGMPKERFSAEFPKEGPSILRIQQVVRGDSAAYFCASSPRTGNSGANVLTFGAGSRLTVL.

The V gene is TRBV28, the J gene TRBJ1-4, with D possibly TRBD1 on 6 matching bases. This CDR3 spans 15 amino acids. Looked up from germline, CDR1 is MDHEN and CDR2 is SYDVKM. V was clipped by 5 bases and J by 0 bases, with 10 bases between them. CDR3 in DNA: TGTGCCAGCAGTCCGGCAGGGGCAACTAATGAAAAACTGTTTTTT. Translation: CASSPAGATNEKLFF.

V and J are TRBV2 and TRBJ2-7; D is possibly TRBD1 or TRBD2 (5 bases each). Between the trimmed V and J ends, which lost 3 bases and 9 bases, there was a span of 15 bases. Germline loops: CDR1 SNHLY, CDR2 FYNNEI. The CDR3 has 13 amino acids. The CDR3 is CASSEGQRTRQYF. The CDR3 DNA follows: TGTGCCAGCAGTGAGGGGCAAAGGACTCGGCAGTACTTC.

The V call is TRBV18, the J call TRBJ2-7; 9 bases fit TRBD1. The CDR3 spans 15 residues. V lost 4 bases to trimming and J lost 3 bases; unmatched junction nucleotides: 7. The germline gives CDR1 KGHSH, CDR2 LQKENI. The CDR3 loop is CASSQGQGGIYEQYF. The CDR3 DNA is TGTGCCAGCTCACAGGGACAGGGAGGCATCTACGAGCAGTACTTC.

V usage is TRBV28 and J usage is TRBJ1-5, with no clear D. V shed 6 bases and J shed 8 bases, with 23 bases lying between them. In germline, CDR1 is MDHEN, CDR2 SYDVKM. There are 16 residues in the CDR3. This CDR3 reads CASSTLLLGRWEPQHF. The CDR3 DNA reads TGTGCCAGCAGCACCCTCCTACTGGGCAGGTGGGAGCCCCAGCATTTT.

The sample holds a few counts of this clone. The CDR3, as DNA: TGTGCCAGCAGTGAACCGGGACAGGGAGGAGAGACCCAGTACTTC. Translation gives CASSEPGQGGETQYF. This chain connects TRBV6-1 to TRBJ2-5; 9 bases map to TRBD1. The CDR3 is made up of 15 amino acids. The germline V gene has CDR1 MNHNS and CDR2 SASEGT. Unmatched junction bases numbered 5, after V lost 2 bases and J lost 4 bases.

This clone has just one count. This sample also contains other DNA sequences that code for the same CDR3. CDR3 amino acids: CASSLARTDTQYF. The CDR3 bases are TGTGCCAGCAGCTTAGCCCGTACAGATACGCAGTATTTT. The chain couples TRBV7-2 to TRBJ2-3; D remains unclear. The CDR3 is 13 amino acids. Germline V gives CDR1 SGHTA, CDR2 FQGNSA. Between the trimmed V and J ends, which lost 0 bases and 3 bases, there was a span of 4 bases.